This is a list of T cell receptor beta chains from one sample in a study of cytomegalovirus exposure and HLA in healthy donors. Sequencing used immunoSEQ multiplex PCR; TCRdb keeps in-frame clones, though not all of them. The sample holds approximately 200,000 clones, roughly 82% seen once. The sample taken for sequencing was PBMCs. These receptors all come from a man aged 18 to 30 in good health and CMV-seropositive. CDR3s include the opening cysteine and the closing phenylalanine or tryptophan. D genes are given only for firm matches. Rows give clone size only sometimes, using once, few, many, or a class for an expanded clone.

. TRBJ2-1 TRBV5-1 . TGCGCCAGCAGCACACAGGGGAGGGAGCAGTTCTTC CASSTQGREQFF
. TRBJ2-7 TRBV4-3 . TGCGCCAGCAGCTTACGACAAGATAGCTACGAGCAGTACTTC CASSLRQDSYEQYF
. TRBJ2-7 TRBV19 once TGTGCCAGTAGTATCGCGGGGAACGAGCAGTACTTC CASSIAGNEQYF
. TRBJ2-3 TRBV7-3 . TGTGCCAGCAGCTTAAGCAGGGTGAAGGAGGATACGCAGTATTTT CASSLSRVKEDTQYF
. TRBJ1-1 TRBV28 . TGTGCCAGCAGTTTATTGTTGGGGATGGGAGGGAGCACTGAAGCTTTCTTT CASSLLLGMGGSTEAFF
. TRBJ1-5 TRBV19 few TGTGCCAGCGGAGGGGGCAATCAGCCCCAGCATTTT CASGGGNQPQHF
TRBD1 TRBJ1-1 TRBV9 . TGTGCCAGCAGCGCCGGACAGGGGGGGGAAGCTTTCTTT CASSAGQGGEAFF
TRBD1 TRBJ2-1 TRBV4-3 . TGCGCCAGCAGCCAAGATCGGCAGGGGGCCTACAATGAGCAGTTCTTC CASSQDRQGAYNEQFF
TRBD1 TRBJ1-5 TRBV5-1 . TGCGCCAGCAGCTTGGACCCGGGACAGTTCAATCAGCCCCAGCATTTT CASSLDPGQFNQPQHF
. TRBJ2-6 TRBV30 . TGTGCCTGGACTAGTGGGGCCAACGTCCTGACTTTC CAWTSGANVLTF
TRBD2 TRBJ2-7 TRBV7-8 once TGTGCCAGCAGCCTAACGGGACTAGCGGGCTACGAGCAGTACTTC CASSLTGLAGYEQYF
. TRBJ2-5 TRBV6-5 . TGTGCCAGCAGTTACGGTGGACAGATGTACCAAGAGACCCAGTACTTC CASSYGGQMYQETQYF
. TRBJ1-5 TRBV9 . TGTGCCAGCAGCGCAGACGGAGAATCCCGTGGTCAGCCCCAGCATTTT CASSADGESRGQPQHF
. TRBJ2-7 TRBV27 . TGTGCCAGCGGACAGTCCTACGAGCAGTACTTC CASGQSYEQYF
TRBD1 TRBJ1-4 TRBV5-5 . TGTGCCAGCAGCTCAACCGCCGGGACAGGGAGGGAAAAACTGTTTTTT CASSSTAGTGREKLFF
. TRBJ1-5 TRBV19 . TGTGCCAGTAGTGCCCTCGGGCAGGGTGGAAATCAGCCCCAGCATTTT CASSALGQGGNQPQHF
TRBD2 TRBJ2-1 TRBV19 . TGTGCCAGTAGTATACGGCGGGAGGGCCGTGGCGAGCAGTTCTTC CASSIRREGRGEQFF
. TRBJ1-3 TRBV15 . TGTGCCACCAGCAGAGATAGGGGGGGCGTAACGGGAAACACCATATATTTT CATSRDRGGVTGNTIYF
. TRBJ1-1 TRBV27 few TGTGCCAGCAGTTTCCAGGGGCAAGGTGGGGTTAAAATGAACACTGAAGCTTTCTTT CASSFQGQGGVKMNTEAFF
. TRBJ1-4 TRBV6-5 . TGTGCCAGCAGAGCCGGGACAACTAATGAAAAACTGTTTTTT CASRAGTTNEKLFF
TRBD1 TRBJ1-5 TRBV2 . TGTGCCAGCAGTCCGGGACAGGGGTTCGGTCAGCCCCAGCATTTT CASSPGQGFGQPQHF
. TRBJ2-1 TRBV27 . TGTGCCAGCACCGGCGGGACCGGTGAGCAGTTCTTC CASTGGTGEQFF
TRBD1 TRBJ1-4 TRBV6-1 . TGTGCCAGCAGGAGGACAGGGACTAATGAAAAACTGTTTTTT CASRRTGTNEKLFF
TRBD2 TRBJ2-7 TRBV5-4 . TGTGCCAGCAGCCCCACTAGCGGGAAAACCTACGAGCAGTACTTC CASSPTSGKTYEQYF